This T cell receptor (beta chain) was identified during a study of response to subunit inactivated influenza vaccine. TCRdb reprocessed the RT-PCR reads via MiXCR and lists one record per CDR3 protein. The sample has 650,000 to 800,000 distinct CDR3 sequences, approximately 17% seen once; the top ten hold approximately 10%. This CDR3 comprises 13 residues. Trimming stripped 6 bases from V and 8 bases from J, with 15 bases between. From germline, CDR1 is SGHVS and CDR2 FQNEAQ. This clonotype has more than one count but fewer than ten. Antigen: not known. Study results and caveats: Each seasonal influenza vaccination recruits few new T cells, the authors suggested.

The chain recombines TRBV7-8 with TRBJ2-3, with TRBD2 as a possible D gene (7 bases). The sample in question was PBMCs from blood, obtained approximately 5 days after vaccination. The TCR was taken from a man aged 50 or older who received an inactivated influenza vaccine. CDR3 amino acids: CASRPRGGGTQYF. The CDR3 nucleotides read TGTGCCAGCAGGCCAAGGGGGGGCGGTACGCAGTATTTT.